A single sample is the source of the 9 T cell receptor beta chains below, sequenced in a study of blood T cell repertoires in COVID-19. Using immunoSEQ multiplex PCR, the repertoire was profiled, and TCRdb retains in-frame clones only, with some absent. The sample yields fewer than 350,000 clones, 89% seen once. Sequenced material: peripheral blood. Receptors originate from a woman aged 60-75 years with COVID-19, enrolled during active disease.

This clone has a single count. This chain connects TRBV19 to TRBJ2-1; 10 nucleotides match TRBD1. Germline CDR1 and CDR2: LNHDA and SQIVND (reference sequence). J was trimmed by 1 base and V by 4 bases; bases with no gene match: 1. This CDR3 region has 15 residues. The CDR3 coding sequence is TGTGCCAGTAGTACGGACAGGGGGTCCTACAATGAGCAGTTCTTC. This encodes CASSTDRGSYNEQFF.

The V call is TRBV3-1 (or the pseudogene TRBV3-2), the J call TRBJ2-2; TRBD1 matches 7 bases. The CDR3 covers 15 residues. The germline CDR1 and CDR2 sequences are LGHDT and YNNKEL (reference sequence). V lost 4 bases, J lost 4 bases, and 6 bases stayed unmatched. CDR3 amino acids: CASSRYDRATGELFF. In DNA, the CDR3 is TGTGCCAGCAGCCGATACGACAGGGCCACCGGGGAGCTGTTTTTT.

The J gene is TRBJ2-3, the V gene TRBV4-2; 7 nucleotides align to TRBD2. V shed 2 bases, J shed 10 bases, and the junction held 21 bases outside the gene matches. The CDR3 is 18 residues long. In germline, CDR1 is LGHNA, CDR2 YNFKEQ. CDR3 bases: TGTGCCAGCAGCCAACCAGGACTAGTTTTGGGAAGGACGGGTTCGCAGTATTTT. Protein sequence: CASSQPGLVLGRTGSQYF.

The V call is TRBV11-3, the J call TRBJ1-2, with 12 bases lining up with TRBD1. CDR3 length: 15 residues. Trimming removed 3 bases from V and 8 bases from J; junction bases left unmatched: 7. Germline V CDR1 and CDR2: SGHNT, YENEEA. As DNA, the CDR3 is TGTGCCAGCAGCTTGGGACAGGGGGCGCAGGAAGGCTACACCTTC. Its translation is CASSLGQGAQEGYTF.

The chain joins TRBV19 to TRBJ1-1, with D uncertain. Germline V gives CDR1 LNHDA, CDR2 SQIVND (reference sequence). This CDR3 has 15 residues. Between the trimmed V and J ends, which lost 7 bases and 0 bases, there was a span of 15 bases. CDR3 residues: CASKVGSSLNTEAFF. For the CDR3, the DNA is TGTGCCAGTAAGGTTGGGAGCTCTTTGAACACTGAAGCTTTCTTT.

The genes are TRBV6-5 and TRBJ1-6; no clear D gene. Between the trimmed V and J ends, which lost 4 bases and 8 bases, there was a span of 6 bases. Germline V gene sequence: CDR1 MNHEY, CDR2 SVGAGI. The CDR3 spans 12 residues. In DNA, the CDR3 is TGTGCCAGCAGTTTGGGCGATTCACCCCTCCACTTT. It encodes CASSLGDSPLHF.

The V and J genes are TRBV19 and TRBJ1-2; D might be TRBD1 (5 bases). The CDR3 extends over 14 amino acids. Germline loops: CDR1 LNHDA, CDR2 SQIVND (reference sequence). The V end lost 4 bases, the J end lost 1 base, and 10 bases lay between the germline ends. In DNA, the CDR3 is TGTGCCAGTAGTAAAGCGGGGGGTAACTATGGCTACACCTTC. It is translated as CASSKAGGNYGYTF.

This chain connects TRBV12-3 or TRBV12-4 to TRBJ1-1, with 7 nucleotides matching TRBD1. The CDR3 consists of 13 residues. J was trimmed by 1 base and V by 6 bases; bases with no gene match: 2. DNA for the CDR3: TGTGCCAGCAGAGGGGGCGGGAACACTGAAGCTTTCTTT. This encodes CASRGGGNTEAFF.

This chain joins TRBV7-9 and TRBJ1-4; the D is unclear. The V gene's germline CDR1 is SEHNR and CDR2 FQNEAQ (reference sequence). Trimming shortened V by 3 bases and J by 8 bases, and 13 bases separated the two germline ends. The CDR3 has 14 amino acids. CDR3: CASSFAGNGEKLFF. Here the CDR3 DNA reads TGTGCCAGCAGCTTCGCGGGTAACGGGGAAAAACTGTTTTTT.